A selection of T cell receptor beta chains follows, all from one sample in a study of T cells in Graves' hyperthyroidism and ophthalmopathy. TCRdb re-called the multiplex PCR reads through MiXCR, storing one row per CDR3 protein. The table has about 400,000 distinct CDR3 sequences, approximately 25% seen once. Sample: blood. The receptors were sampled from a man between 45 and 60 years old with Graves' hyperthyroidism. The CDR3 runs from the conserved cysteine through the conserved F or W. The order of the fields is D gene, clone size, J gene, V gene, CDR3 protein, CDR3 DNA. A D gene is named only where the DNA matches it firmly. Only part of the rows carry a size: once, few, many, or a class if the clone is expanded.

D: TRBD2
size: few
J: TRBJ2-7
V: TRBV20-1
CDR3: CSATLAGSSCEQYF
DNA: TGCAGTGCTACCTTAGCGGGAAGCTCCTGCGAGCAGTACTTC

D: TRBD1
size: few
J: TRBJ2-7
V: TRBV4-3
CDR3: CASSQAGTGGGEQYF
DNA: TGCGCCAGCAGCCAAGCCGGGACAGGGGGCGGCGAGCAGTACTTC

D: .
size: many
J: TRBJ1-1
V: TRBV18
CDR3: CASSPYLATEAFF
DNA: TGTGCCAGCTCACCTTATCTCGCCACTGAAGCTTTCTTT

D: .
size: few
J: TRBJ2-1
V: TRBV24-1
CDR3: CATSKDGYNEQFF
DNA: TGTGCCACCAGTAAGGACGGATACAATGAGCAGTTCTTC

D: TRBD1
size: .
J: TRBJ1-1
V: TRBV7-3
CDR3: CASSPGQGLMNTEAFF
DNA: TGTGCCAGCAGCCCAGGACAGGGGCTCATGAACACTGAAGCTTTCTTT

D: .
size: .
J: TRBJ2-5
V: TRBV5-1
CDR3: CASSYSPKETQYF
DNA: TGCGCCAGCAGCTATAGCCCCAAAGAGACCCAGTACTTC

D: TRBD1
size: .
J: TRBJ2-7
V: TRBV6-1
CDR3: CASKQDREPLYEQYF
DNA: TGTGCCAGCAAACAGGACAGGGAACCCCTCTACGAGCAGTACTTC

D: .
size: few
J: TRBJ1-2
V: TRBV7-8
CDR3: CASSWDGGDYTF
DNA: TGTGCCAGCAGCTGGGACGGAGGGGACTACACCTTC

D: .
size: few
J: TRBJ2-7
V: TRBV12-3/TRBV12-4
CDR3: CASSLVLVEQYF
DNA: TGTGCCAGCAGCCTAGTTTTAGTCGAGCAGTACTTC

D: TRBD2
size: .
J: TRBJ2-3
V: TRBV6-1
CDR3: CASSGILAGGTDTQYF
DNA: TGTGCCAGCAGTGGGATTCTAGCGGGGGGCACAGATACGCAGTATTTT

D: TRBD1
size: .
J: TRBJ1-1
V: TRBV3-1
CDR3: CASSLKGARTEAFF
DNA: TGTGCCAGCAGCCTGAAGGGGGCGCGCACTGAAGCTTTCTTT

D: TRBD2
size: .
J: TRBJ2-7
V: TRBV5-6
CDR3: CASSLRRGVMDEQYF
DNA: TGTGCCAGCAGCTTACGGCGGGGGGTTATGGACGAGCAGTACTTC

D: TRBD1
size: many
J: TRBJ2-7
V: TRBV20-1
CDR3: CSARVDRATYEQYF
DNA: TGCAGTGCTCGGGTGGACAGGGCGACCTACGAGCAGTACTTC

D: TRBD2
size: .
J: TRBJ2-3
V: TRBV7-2
CDR3: CASMGGWTDTQYF
DNA: TGTGCCAGCATGGGGGGGTGGACAGATACGCAGTATTTT

D: .
size: few
J: TRBJ2-3
V: TRBV29-1
CDR3: CSVVLGTDTQYF
DNA: TGCAGCGTTGTCTTGGGCACAGATACGCAGTATTTT

D: TRBD2
size: .
J: TRBJ2-1
V: TRBV5-1
CDR3: CASSLDGPGEGNEQFF
DNA: TGCGCCAGCAGCTTAGACGGGCCCGGGGAGGGGAATGAGCAGTTCTTC

D: TRBD2
size: .
J: TRBJ2-7
V: TRBV13
CDR3: CASSLDGGGSYEQYF
DNA: TGTGCCAGCAGCCTAGACGGGGGGGGCTCCTACGAGCAGTACTTC

D: .
size: many
J: TRBJ2-1
V: TRBV9
CDR3: CASSPFGQRLNEQFF
DNA: TGTGCCAGCAGCCCATTCGGGCAGAGACTCAATGAGCAGTTCTTC

D: TRBD2
size: .
J: TRBJ2-3
V: TRBV5-1
CDR3: CASREAGASTDTQYF
DNA: TGCGCCAGCAGAGAAGCGGGAGCCAGCACAGATACGCAGTATTTT

D: .
size: many
J: TRBJ2-5
V: TRBV7-3
CDR3: CASSLASQETQYF
DNA: TGTGCCAGCAGCTTAGCCAGTCAAGAGACCCAGTACTTC

D: .
size: few
J: TRBJ2-7
V: TRBV7-9
CDR3: CASSRDIGGEQYF
DNA: TGTGCCAGCAGCCGGGACATAGGAGGCGAGCAGTACTTC

D: .
size: .
J: TRBJ1-5
V: TRBV27
CDR3: CASSPPAPRKEQPQHF
DNA: TGTGCCAGCAGTCCCCCAGCCCCCAGGAAGGAGCAGCCCCAGCATTTT

D: TRBD1
size: many
J: TRBJ2-7
V: TRBV10-1
CDR3: CASSDEGPGGEQYF
DNA: TGCGCCAGCAGTGATGAGGGTCCAGGGGGCGAGCAGTACTTC

D: TRBD2
size: many
J: TRBJ2-3
V: TRBV2
CDR3: CASSEAGLAGVLASTDTQYF
DNA: TGTGCCAGCAGTGAGGCGGGACTAGCGGGAGTACTTGCTAGCACAGATACGCAGTATTTT

D: .
size: .
J: TRBJ1-1
V: TRBV19
CDR3: CASSGRHVASTEAFF
DNA: TGTGCCAGTAGTGGACGACACGTGGCGAGCACTGAAGCTTTCTTT

D: TRBD1
size: many
J: TRBJ2-7
V: TRBV12-3/TRBV12-4
CDR3: CASSQGTGIVHEQYF
DNA: TGTGCCAGCAGCCAAGGGACAGGCATCGTCCACGAGCAGTACTTC

D: .
size: many
J: TRBJ2-7
V: TRBV7-2
CDR3: CASSLVDSSYEQYF
DNA: TGTGCCAGCAGCTTAGTTGATAGCTCCTACGAGCAGTACTTC

D: .
size: .
J: TRBJ2-7
V: TRBV30
CDR3: CAWRFGLSREQYF
DNA: TGTGCCTGGAGGTTCGGACTGTCGCGGGAGCAGTACTTC

D: .
size: .
J: TRBJ2-1
V: TRBV5-1
CDR3: CASSLGYNGQFF
DNA: TGCGCCAGCAGCTTGGGGTACAATGGGCAGTTCTTC

D: .
size: few
J: TRBJ1-2
V: TRBV2
CDR3: CASRGDDYGYTF
DNA: TGTGCCAGCAGGGGTGATGACTATGGCTACACCTTC

D: TRBD1
size: .
J: TRBJ1-5
V: TRBV9
CDR3: CASSPGGGPNQPQHF
DNA: TGTGCCAGCAGCCCAGGGGGGGGGCCGAATCAGCCCCAGCATTTT

D: .
size: many
J: TRBJ1-5
V: TRBV6-1
CDR3: CASSNQGWQPQHF
DNA: TGTGCCAGCAGTAACCAGGGTTGGCAGCCCCAGCATTTT

D: TRBD2
size: many
J: TRBJ2-1
V: TRBV11-3
CDR3: CASSFGGFVNEQFF
DNA: TGTGCCAGCAGCTTCGGGGGGTTCGTCAATGAGCAGTTCTTC

D: .
size: .
J: TRBJ2-7
V: TRBV7-9
CDR3: CASSTDSSYEQYF
DNA: TGTGCCAGCAGCACCGACAGCTCCTACGAGCAGTACTTC

D: .
size: few
J: TRBJ1-1
V: TRBV5-1
CDR3: CASTPGLVDTEAFF
DNA: TGCGCCAGCACCCCAGGGCTGGTGGACACTGAAGCTTTCTTT

D: TRBD1
size: few
J: TRBJ1-2
V: TRBV3-1
CDR3: CASRQGAYGYTF
DNA: TGTGCCAGCAGACAGGGGGCCTATGGCTACACCTTC

D: .
size: many
J: TRBJ2-7
V: TRBV6-5
CDR3: CASSYASQGSYEQYF
DNA: TGTGCCAGCAGTTACGCCTCACAGGGTTCATACGAGCAGTACTTC

D: .
size: .
J: TRBJ2-7
V: TRBV19
CDR3: CASSIGLGGTYEQYF
DNA: TGTGCCAGTAGTATAGGCCTCGGGGGAACCTACGAGCAGTACTTC

D: TRBD2
size: .
J: TRBJ2-2
V: TRBV6-1
CDR3: CASSRSVTSGSQVGTGELFF
DNA: TGTGCCAGCAGCCGTTCCGTGACTAGCGGGAGCCAAGTTGGCACCGGGGAGCTGTTTTTT

D: .
size: .
J: TRBJ2-4
V: TRBV29-1
CDR3: CSVMVTNANIQYF
DNA: TGCAGCGTTATGGTTACTAATGCGAACATTCAGTACTTC

D: TRBD2
size: many
J: TRBJ2-1
V: TRBV3-1
CDR3: CASSQGRGTSDEQFF
DNA: TGTGCCAGCAGCCAAGGCAGAGGGACTAGCGATGAGCAGTTCTTC

D: .
size: few
J: TRBJ2-5
V: TRBV5-5
CDR3: CASSLDSQQTQYF
DNA: TGTGCCAGCAGCTTGGATAGTCAACAGACCCAGTACTTC